The 20 T cell receptor beta chains below come from one sample, sequenced in a study of T cell changes during pregnancy in multiple sclerosis. TCRdb keeps only in-frame clones here, not all; method: immunoSEQ multiplex PCR. The sample has under 40,000 clones, approximately 93% seen once. The specimen was CD8+ T cells from peripheral blood mononuclear cells, collected in the third trimester of pregnancy. The receptors were gathered from a female donor with multiple sclerosis, enrolled in a pregnancy study.

CDR3 nucleotide sequence: TGTGCCTGGGCTGTACACGGGGTTTTGGGAAACACCATATATTTT. Amino acid sequence: CAWAVHGVLGNTIYF. This chain joins TRBV30 and TRBJ1-3; unclear D gene. The CDR3 runs to 15 residues. The ends were cut back, 5 bases at V and 4 bases at J, with 18 bases in the middle. Germline V gene lookup returns CDR1 GTSNPN and CDR2 SVGIG (reference sequence).

This chain uses TRBV29-1 with TRBJ1-2; TRBD1 matches 8 bases. The CDR3 covers 15 residues. Germline CDR1 and CDR2: SQVTM and ANQGSEA. The ends lost 7 bases at V and 2 bases at J; junction bases unmatched: 12. The CDR3 here is CSGGTGGKENYGYTF. The CDR3 DNA reads as TGCAGCGGAGGAACAGGGGGAAAGGAAAACTATGGCTACACCTTC.

The rearrangement joins TRBV7-3 to TRBJ2-5; 7 nucleotides align to TRBD2. V shed 5 bases and J 5 bases; nucleotides not matched to a gene: 8. This CDR3 has 14 amino acids. Germline values: CDR1 SGHTA, CDR2 FQGTGA. CDR3 region: CASSPGRVEETQYF. As DNA, the CDR3 is TGTGCCAGCAGCCCGGGGAGGGTGGAGGAGACCCAGTACTTC.

The chain uses TRBV2 and TRBJ1-1, with D tentatively TRBD1 (6 bases). Germline values: CDR1 SNHLY, CDR2 FYNNEI. Trimming shortened V by 7 bases and J by 1 base, and 13 bases separated the two germline ends. The CDR3 extends over 14 amino acids. DNA for the CDR3: TGTGCCAGCAATTCAGGGGTTTCGAACACTGAAGCTTTCTTT. It specifies CASNSGVSNTEAFF.

V gene TRBV6-1 combines with J gene TRBJ2-3; D unclear. The germline V and J ends were trimmed by 7 bases and 0 bases, with 14 bases remaining between them. CDR1 is MNHNS and CDR2 is SASEGT in the germline V gene. The CDR3 totals 15 residues. The CDR3 bases are TGTGCCAGCAATGGTGGTACAGCTAGCACAGATACGCAGTATTTT. Protein product: CASNGGTASTDTQYF.

The chain is built from TRBV4-1 and TRBJ1-1; 8 nucleotides line up with TRBD1. Losses at the gene ends were 4 bases for V and 4 bases for J; bases not matched to a gene: 8. Germline V gene sequence: CDR1 MGHRA, CDR2 YSYEKL. The CDR3 is made up of 15 amino acids. The CDR3 nucleotides are TGCGCCAGCAGCCCAGTTGGACAGGGTCGCACTGAAGCTTTCTTT. It specifies CASSPVGQGRTEAFF.

The chain recombines TRBV6-5 with TRBJ1-2, with 7 bases that match TRBD1. Germline V gives CDR1 MNHEY, CDR2 SVGAGI. Trimming cost V 8 bases and J 4 bases; bases outside gene matches: 4. The CDR3 consists of 12 residues. The CDR3 nucleotides are TGTGCCAGCCATCGGACAGGCTATGGCTACACCTTC. Translation gives CASHRTGYGYTF.

This clone was seen just once. The chain combines TRBV7-3 with TRBJ2-1; 9 bases map to TRBD2. The CDR3 sequence is 20 residues long. Germline V lookup: CDR1 SGHTA, CDR2 FQGTGA. V lost 7 bases, J lost 2 bases, and 21 bases stayed unmatched. The CDR3 protein is CASNYWGPAHAGGPYNEQFF. Written as DNA, the CDR3 is TGTGCCAGCAATTACTGGGGCCCCGCCCACGCGGGGGGGCCCTACAATGAGCAGTTCTTC.

The V and J genes are TRBV30 and TRBJ1-5, with 7 bases matching TRBD1. The CDR3 runs 14 residues. Germline values: CDR1 GTSNPN, CDR2 SVGIG (reference sequence). J lost 3 bases, V lost 1 base, and 3 bases had no gene match. The CDR3 region is CAWSGGQNNQPQHF. CDR3 nucleotide sequence: TGTGCCTGGAGTGGGGGACAGAACAATCAGCCCCAGCATTTT.

The chain has TRBV6-1 and TRBJ1-3, with D perhaps matching TRBD1 (5 bases). Germline-derived CDR1 and CDR2 are MNHNS and SASEGT. The CDR3 sequence is 15 residues long. V lost 4 bases and J lost 3, with 13 bases in between. In DNA form, the CDR3 reads TGTGCCAGCAGTGCTTCGGGGGTTGGTGGAAACACCATATATTTT. It translates to CASSASGVGGNTIYF.

This chain uses TRBV11-2 with TRBJ1-2, with TRBD1 matching 9 bases. Per germline, CDR1 SGHAT and CDR2 FQNNGV. With V trimmed by 5 bases and J by 7 bases, 11 bases remained unmatched. The CDR3 runs 15 residues. As DNA, the CDR3 is TGTGCCAGCAGCCCGTACCGGACAGGGGAGAGTGGCTACACCTTC. Translation: CASSPYRTGESGYTF.

The CDR3 DNA reads TGTGCCAGCAGTTTATACAGTGCTGAATACGAGCAGTACTTC. It codes for CASSLYSAEYEQYF. V is TRBV27 and J is TRBJ2-7; D is unresolved. This CDR3 spans 14 amino acids. V lost 1 base and J 4 bases, leaving 11 bases between the germline ends. Germline V lookup: CDR1 MNHEY, CDR2 SMNVEV (reference sequence).

This clone was observed a single time. The chain joins TRBV18 to TRBJ2-7; a possible D gene is TRBD1 (6 bases). V was cut by 3 bases and J by 5 bases, with 20 bases left in between. From germline, CDR1 is KGHSH and CDR2 LQKENI. The CDR3 runs to 16 residues. The CDR3 protein is CASSPSLQGFDHEQYF. The CDR3 nucleotides read TGTGCCAGCTCACCGTCGTTACAGGGATTTGACCACGAGCAGTACTTC.

The chain joins TRBV27 to TRBJ1-4; TRBD1 is a possible D gene (5 bases). This CDR3 has 17 amino acids. The V end lost 1 base, the J end lost 2 bases, and 14 bases lay between the germline ends. The germline CDR1 and CDR2 sequences are MNHEY and SMNVEV (reference sequence). In DNA form, the CDR3 reads TGTGCCAGCAGTTTATTTGGCAGGGAGGGGACTAATGAAAAACTGTTTTTT. Its translation is CASSLFGREGTNEKLFF.

The CDR3 here is CASSSSGTGGAEQYF. For the CDR3, the DNA is TGTGCCAGCAGCTCCTCCGGGACAGGGGGCGCCGAGCAGTACTTC. V is TRBV11-2 and J is TRBJ2-7; 12 bases are a match to TRBD1. V shed 4 bases and J 6 bases; nucleotides not matched to a gene: 7. The CDR3 loop spans 15 amino acids. Germline values: CDR1 SGHAT, CDR2 FQNNGV.

The chain couples TRBV6-1 to TRBJ1-5, with 9 nucleotides matching TRBD1. V lost 3 bases, J lost 4 bases, and 16 bases stayed unmatched. CDR3 length equals 19 residues. Germline CDR1 and CDR2: MNHNS and SASEGT. CDR3 sequence reads: CASSDRGRQGGFGNQPQHF. The CDR3 bases are TGTGCCAGCAGTGATCGCGGACGACAGGGGGGTTTCGGAAATCAGCCCCAGCATTTT.

V usage is TRBV10-3 and J usage is TRBJ1-2; D perhaps matches TRBD1 (6 bases). Trimming stripped 10 bases from V and 4 bases from J, with 16 bases between. The CDR3 covers 13 residues. In germline, CDR1 is ENHRY, CDR2 SYGVKD. CDR3 residues: CATHNRDIYGYTF. CDR3 DNA: TGTGCCACGCACAACAGGGATATCTATGGCTACACCTTC.

This clone was detected once. The chain couples TRBV5-6 to TRBJ2-7; the D gene is possibly TRBD1 (5 bases). Trimming pared 3 bases from V and 2 bases from J, leaving 9 bases between. This CDR3 has 13 amino acids. Germline V lookup: CDR1 SGHDT, CDR2 YYEEEE. The CDR3 DNA is TGTGCCAGCAGCTCTGACAGAGCCTACGAGCAGTACTTC. Residues: CASSSDRAYEQYF.

The chain is built from TRBV2 and TRBJ1-6, with D unclear. CDR1 is SNHLY, CDR2 FYNNEI, per germline. The CDR3 loop spans 15 amino acids. V lost 7 bases to trimming and J lost 7 bases, with 17 bases between them. The CDR3 region has the DNA TGTGCCAGCAAGATGTGGAGGGAGCCGAATTCACCCCTCCACTTT. It translates to CASKMWREPNSPLHF.

V usage is TRBV29-1 and J usage is TRBJ2-2; no clear D gene. Germline CDR1 is SQVTM and CDR2 is ANQGSEA. The CDR3 runs 11 residues. V lost 4 bases to trimming and J lost 6 bases, with 6 bases between them. The CDR3 loop is CSVVRAGELFF. The CDR3 bases are TGCAGCGTTGTCCGGGCCGGGGAGCTGTTTTTT.